This T cell receptor (beta chain) was identified during a study of blood T cell repertoires in COVID-19. Study-wide context: Acute and convalescent COVID-19 specimens originated in the United States, Italy and Spain. Nucleic acid was either cDNA or gDNA, and it came from T cells, B-cell-depleted T cells, or PBMCs.

Residents of 24 US areas, aged 18 to 89 years, made up the participants. A case of COVID-19 had been met by exposed participants within 2 weeks before study entry. The table came from immunoSEQ multiplex PCR; TCRdb's copy has only in-frame clones and leaves some out. The sample carries more than 300,000 clones, roughly 90% recorded once. This CDR3 region has 14 residues. The germline V gene has CDR1 SGHNT and CDR2 YYREEE (reference sequence). The V end lost 5 bases, the J end lost 6 bases, and 17 bases lay between the germline ends. The chain joins TRBV5-4 to TRBJ1-1; D may be TRBD1 (6 bases). Sequenced input: PBMCs or T cells enriched from blood (not recorded which). This TCR was sampled from a woman in her twenties or thirties who had been exposed to COVID-19. Here the CDR3 reads CASSPGALLSEAFF. Written as DNA, the CDR3 is TGTGCCAGCAGTCCAGGGGCCCTACTTTCTGAAGCTTTCTTT. The full variable domain, its missing parts supplied by reference TRBV5-4 and TRBJ1-1, is ETGVTQSPTHLIKTRGQQVTLRCSSQSGHNTVSWYQQALGQGPQFIFQYYREEENGRGNFPPRFSGLQFPNYSSELNVNALELDDSALYLCASSPGALLSEAFFGQGTRLTVV.